The 10 T cell receptor beta chains presented below share a single source sample, sequenced in a study of early T cells in non-severe SARS-CoV-2 infection. TCRdb processed the 5' RACE reads anew with MiXCR; each CDR3 protein has one entry. This table holds roughly 35,000 distinct CDR3 sequences, around 4% found once. The sequenced material came from whole blood. These receptors all come from an adult who was a healthcare worker with PCR-confirmed SARS-CoV-2 infection or an uninfected control (not recorded which).

The rearrangement joins TRBV7-9 to TRBJ1-6; possible D gene TRBD1, 6 bases. The ends were cut back, 5 bases at V and 6 bases at J, with 11 bases in the middle. Per the germline V gene, CDR1 is SEHNR and CDR2 is FQNEAQ (reference sequence). The CDR3 is 14 residues long. CDR3 amino acids: CASSEDSPNSPLHF. CDR3 coding DNA: TGTGCCAGCAGCGAGGACAGTCCTAATTCACCCCTCCACTTT.

The table lists this clonotype with many counts. V and J are TRBV6-5 and TRBJ2-7; tentatively, D is TRBD1 (6 bases). The ends were cut back, 0 bases at V and 1 base at J, with 7 bases in the middle. Germline CDR1 reads MNHEY; CDR2 reads SVGAGI. CDR3 length: 14 residues. CDR3 region: CASSYSQGSYEQYV. The CDR3 DNA is TGTGCCAGCAGTTACTCGCAGGGGTCCTACGAGCAGTACGTC.

This clonotype has a count of ten or more. The chain links TRBV7-2 to TRBJ1-1; D may be TRBD1 (6 bases). V lost 3 bases, J lost 4 bases, and 30 bases lay in between. The CDR3 has 20 amino acids. The germline CDR1 and CDR2 sequences are SGHTA and FQGNSA. CDR3 nucleotides: TGTGCCAGCAGCTTCAGAACGATCCCGGGACAAACTTCAAGGGGCACTGAAGCTTTCTTT. Amino acids: CASSFRTIPGQTSRGTEAFF.

This clonotype was picked up many times. The rearrangement joins TRBV6-2 or TRBV6-3 to TRBJ2-1; maybe TRBD2 (5 bases). CDR1 is MNHEY, CDR2 SVGEGT, per germline. The V and J ends lost 6 bases and 13 bases respectively, with 19 bases between them. The CDR3 is 13 residues long. The CDR3 is CASSPDSIRFQFF. The CDR3 coding sequence is TGTGCCAGCAGCCCGGACTCGATCCGATTTCAGTTCTTC.

This clonotype was seen more than once but under ten times. The rearrangement uses TRBV27 and TRBJ2-7; D perhaps matches TRBD2 (9 bases). This CDR3 has 21 residues. Germline loops: CDR1 MNHEY, CDR2 SMNVEV (reference sequence). Trimming pared 6 bases from V and 2 bases from J, leaving 35 bases between. CDR3 in DNA: TGTGCCAGCAGCCCCGGGACAGGTAAACAACAGAGCTCTAGCGGGACCTACGAGCAGTACGTC. It encodes CASSPGTGKQQSSSGTYEQYV.

This clonotype showed up just a few times. This chain connects TRBV5-1 to TRBJ2-7, with TRBD2 matching 8 bases. Trimming took 1 base from V and 0 from J; bases not matched to a gene: 3. The germline gives CDR1 SGHRS, CDR2 YFSETQ. This CDR3 spans 15 amino acids. CDR3 nucleotide sequence: TGCGCCAGCAGCTTGAGCAGCGGGAGCTCCTACGAGCAGTACTTC. Protein: CASSLSSGSSYEQYF.

This clonotype has ten or more counts. This chain uses TRBV28 with TRBJ2-7; 8 nucleotides align to TRBD1. Germline CDR1 is MDHEN and CDR2 is SYDVKM. With V trimmed by 2 bases and J by 7 bases, 7 bases remained unmatched. The CDR3 is made up of 14 amino acids. CDR3 nucleotides: TGTGCCAGCAGTTTACCGACAGGGGTCGCGGAGCAGTACTTC. Its protein product is CASSLPTGVAEQYF.

This clonotype was detected ten times or more. The chain uses TRBV28 and TRBJ2-3; 10 bases fit TRBD2. In germline, CDR1 is MDHEN, CDR2 SYDVKM. The junction had 5 bases not matched to a gene; V was cut back by 5 bases and J by 0 bases. The CDR3 consists of 16 residues. The CDR3 is CASSAEGLASTDTQYF. The CDR3 DNA reads as TGTGCCAGCAGTGCGGAGGGACTAGCGAGCACAGATACGCAGTATTTT.

This clonotype was detected many times. The chain joins TRBV4-3 to TRBJ2-5; D may match TRBD1 or TRBD2 (5 bases each). The CDR3 consists of 14 residues. Germline-derived CDR1 and CDR2 are LGHNA and YSLEER. V was trimmed by 4 bases and J by 3 bases, leaving 12 bases between them. CDR3 amino acids: CASSPTGREETQYF. As DNA, the CDR3 is TGCGCCAGCAGCCCGACGGGACGTGAAGAGACCCAGTACTTC.

This clonotype was detected many times. V is TRBV3-1 and J is TRBJ2-3; 11 nucleotides line up with TRBD1. The J segment lost 2 bases and the V segment lost 1 base, leaving 2 bases of the junction unmatched. The CDR3 is 16 residues long. From germline, CDR1 is LGHDT and CDR2 YNNKEL (reference sequence). The CDR3 bases are TGTGCCAGCAGCCAAGGGACAGGGGGCCTCACAGATACGCAGTATTTT. Translated: CASSQGTGGLTDTQYF.